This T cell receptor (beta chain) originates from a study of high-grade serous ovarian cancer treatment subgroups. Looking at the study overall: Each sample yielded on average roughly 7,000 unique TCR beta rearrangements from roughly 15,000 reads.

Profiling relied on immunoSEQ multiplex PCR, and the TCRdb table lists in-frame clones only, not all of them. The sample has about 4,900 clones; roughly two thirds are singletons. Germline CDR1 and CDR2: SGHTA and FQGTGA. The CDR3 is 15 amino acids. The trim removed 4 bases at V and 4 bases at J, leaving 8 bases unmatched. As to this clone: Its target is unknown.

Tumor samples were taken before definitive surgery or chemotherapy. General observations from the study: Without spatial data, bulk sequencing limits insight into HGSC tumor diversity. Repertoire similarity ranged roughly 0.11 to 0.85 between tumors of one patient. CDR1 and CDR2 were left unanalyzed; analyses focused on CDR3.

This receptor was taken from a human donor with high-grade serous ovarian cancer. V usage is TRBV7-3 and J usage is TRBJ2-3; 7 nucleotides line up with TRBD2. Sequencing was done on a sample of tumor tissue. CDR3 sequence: CASSSSAGAADTQYF. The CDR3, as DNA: TGTGCCAGCAGCTCATCGGCGGGAGCCGCAGATACGCAGTATTTT.